This T cell receptor (beta chain) emerged from a study of blood T cell repertoires in COVID-19. Study background: The study drew acute and convalescent COVID-19 samples from the United States, Italy and Spain. PBMCs, B-cell-depleted T cells, or T cells provided the cDNA or gDNA that made up the material.

In germline, CDR1 is SGHTA, CDR2 FQGNSA. The CDR3 sequence is 13 residues long. Deletions cut 5 bases from V and 10 bases from J, with 14 bases between. Two negative PCRs, clearance, or symptom resolution had been documented for recovered Cohort 3 donors. Some clones are missing from TCRdb's copy, which holds only in-frame ones; the method was immunoSEQ multiplex PCR. The repertoire holds roughly 330,000 clones, with just over 85% as singletons. The receptor was isolated from a woman aged 18-29 years who had recovered from COVID-19. The rearrangement uses TRBV7-2 and TRBJ1-4; D gene ambiguous. The sequencing sample was made of PBMCs or T cells enriched from blood (not recorded which). The CDR3 coding sequence is TGTGCCAGCAGCCCTGTTAGGGCGGGAAAACTGTTTTTT. Translation: CASSPVRAGKLFF.